The 16 T cell receptor beta chains given below trace back to one sample, sequenced in a study of beta chain features in type 1 diabetes. The authors reverse transcribed all of the isolated RNA, so sequencing captured expressed TCRB transcripts. Produced via immunoSEQ multiplex PCR; TCRdb's table is partial and in-frame only. This sample carries about 40,000 clones, roughly 50% of them seen once, and the ten largest clones take roughly 0.7%. The sequenced sample was central memory CD4+ T cells from blood. These receptors all stem from a woman aged 18-29 years in good health.

This CDR3 is CASGPGLAGRETQYF. The CDR3 DNA is TGTGCTAGTGGTCCTGGACTAGCGGGAAGAGAGACCCAGTACTTC. The chain recombines TRBV12-5 with TRBJ2-5; 12 nucleotides line up with TRBD2. Looked up from germline, CDR1 is LGHNT and CDR2 is FRNRAP. V lost 5 bases to trimming and J lost 4 bases; unmatched junction nucleotides: 5. The CDR3 length is 15 residues.

V usage is TRBV10-3 and J usage is TRBJ2-7, with a possible D match to TRBD2 (5 bases). Germline values: CDR1 ENHRY, CDR2 SYGVKD. Trimming took off 4 bases at V and 0 bases at J, with 16 bases between the two ends. CDR3 length: 16 residues. The DNA for the CDR3 is TGTGCCATCAGTGCCGGGGTGGGCAGGAGCTCCTACGAGCAGTACTTC. Its translation: CAISAGVGRSSYEQYF.

The chain carries TRBV6-6 and TRBJ2-5, with D perhaps TRBD1 (5 bases). The end of the DNA is better explained by TRBJ2-7, so the J call may be wrong. There are 12 residues in the CDR3. Per germline, CDR1 MNHNY and CDR2 SVGAGI (reference sequence). The CDR3 is CASTERTGEQYF. Written as DNA, the CDR3 is TGTGCCAGCACCGAGAGAACAGGCGAGCAGTACTTC.

This chain links TRBV5-1 with TRBJ2-2; D is ambiguous. The CDR3 totals 14 residues. From germline, CDR1 is SGHRS and CDR2 YFSETQ. Trimming took off 3 bases at V and 1 base at J, with 7 bases between the two ends. In DNA form, the CDR3 reads TGCGCCAGCAGCTCACGCAGGAACACCGGGGAGCTGTTTTTT. Protein product: CASSSRRNTGELFF.

J is TRBJ2-1 and V is TRBV29-1; a possible D gene is TRBD2 (6 bases). Trimming took 5 bases from V and 4 from J, leaving 12 bases between them. The CDR3 totals 13 residues. Germline CDR1 and CDR2: SQVTM and ANQGSEA. The CDR3 nucleotides read TGCAGCGTTACACTAGCCTATTACAATGAGCAGTTCTTC. This gives the protein CSVTLAYYNEQFF.

The genes are TRBV5-6 and TRBJ2-5; 8 nucleotides agree with TRBD1. The CDR3 has 13 residues. With V trimmed by 4 bases and J by 11 bases, 10 bases remained unmatched. Germline CDR1 SGHDT, CDR2 YYEEEE. The CDR3 is CASSLRTGSVQYF. In nucleotides, the CDR3 is TGTGCCAGCAGCCTACGGACAGGGTCGGTGCAGTACTTC.

The chain recombines TRBV25-1 with TRBJ2-7, with 11 positions matching TRBD1. Unmatched junction bases numbered 9, after V lost 7 bases and J lost 7 bases. Germline V lookup: CDR1 MGHDK, CDR2 SYGVNS. The CDR3 length is 14 residues. CDR3 protein: CASTGDRGKGEQYF. CDR3 coding DNA: TGTGCCAGCACCGGGGACAGGGGGAAGGGTGAGCAGTACTTC.

The chain uses TRBV29-1 and TRBJ2-1, with D tentatively TRBD1 (6 bases). Germline assignment: CDR1 SQVTM and CDR2 ANQGSEA. The CDR3 spans 16 residues. The V and J ends lost 5 bases and 4 bases respectively, with 21 bases between them. The CDR3 protein is CSVYSWTAKSYNEQFF. Written as DNA, the CDR3 is TGCAGCGTTTATTCCTGGACAGCCAAATCATACAATGAGCAGTTCTTC.

This chain uses TRBV18 with TRBJ1-2; 9 bases are shared with TRBD1. CDR1 and CDR2 (germline): KGHSH, LQKENI. The CDR3 loop spans 15 amino acids. V shed 0 bases, J shed 6 bases, and the junction held 5 bases outside the gene matches. The CDR3 bases are TGTGCCAGCTCACCACCTACACAGGGGGCTGATGGCTACACCTTC. Its translation is CASSPPTQGADGYTF.

The table lists this clone with a few counts. The V gene is TRBV9, the J gene TRBJ1-2, with a weak D call TRBD1 (5 bases). The germline V and J ends were trimmed by 0 bases and 2 bases, with 11 bases remaining between them. The CDR3 totals 15 residues. Germline V gene data show CDR1 as SGDLS and CDR2 as YYNGEE. The CDR3 DNA sequence: TGTGCCAGCAGCGTAGGACAGAGACCAAACTATGGCTACACCTTC. Protein product: CASSVGQRPNYGYTF.

This chain connects TRBV5-6 to TRBJ1-1; possible D gene TRBD1, 6 bases. The CDR3 sequence is 11 residues long. CDR1 is SGHDT, CDR2 YYEEEE, per germline. Trimming stripped 4 bases from V and 11 bases from J, with 12 bases between. The CDR3 here is CASSDRYMAFF. The CDR3, as DNA: TGTGCCAGCAGCGACAGGTACATGGCTTTCTTT.

This clone occurred a few times. The CDR3 region has the DNA TGTGCCAGCAGCCAAAACTTACAGGGCGGCAATCAGCCCCAGCATTTT. This gives the protein CASSQNLQGGNQPQHF. The chain employs TRBV16 and TRBJ1-5; possible D gene TRBD1, 6 bases. The CDR3 totals 16 residues. Trimming pared 2 bases from V and 2 bases from J, leaving 13 bases between. CDR1 is KGHSY and CDR2 is FQNENV in the germline V gene. Based on the CDR3 plus reference TRBV16 and TRBJ1-5, the full variable domain is GEEVAQTPKHLVRGEGQKAKLYCAPIKGHSYVFWYQQVLKNEFKFLISFQNENVFDETGMPKERFSAKCLPNSPCSLEIQATKLEDSAVYFCASSQNLQGGNQPQHFGDGTRLSIL.

V is TRBV30 and J is TRBJ1-1; 12 nucleotides agree with TRBD1. This CDR3 is built from 16 residues. The germline CDR1 and CDR2 sequences are GTSNPN and SVGIG (reference sequence). With V trimmed by 1 base and J by 4 bases, 7 bases remained unmatched. CDR3 region: CAWSDRDRGRSTEAFF. In nucleotides, the CDR3 is TGTGCCTGGAGTGACCGGGACAGGGGGCGCAGCACTGAAGCTTTCTTT.

V usage is TRBV19 and J usage is TRBJ1-1; D is possibly TRBD1 (5 bases). V was shortened by 8 bases and J by 5 bases, with 33 bases between the two germline ends. The CDR3 has 19 residues. Germline V CDR1 and CDR2: LNHDA, SQIVND (reference sequence). This CDR3 is CASQSIRGTSQGLRTEAFF. The DNA of the CDR3 is TGTGCCAGTCAATCGATCCGGGGGACCTCTCAGGGTTTGAGGACTGAAGCTTTCTTT.

The gene calls are TRBV6-1 and TRBJ2-2, with TRBD1 matching 7 bases. V trimming: 0 bases; J trimming: 4 bases; junction bases outside the gene matches: 11. This CDR3 region has 18 residues. CDR1 and CDR2 (germline): MNHNS, SASEGT. CDR3 DNA sequence: TGTGCCAGCAGTGAAGCGCGCCGGGCAGGGGGAAGCACCGGGGAGCTGTTTTTT. This sequence encodes CASSEARRAGGSTGELFF.

This clone appeared a few times. The V and J genes are TRBV5-8 and TRBJ2-7; TRBD2 agrees at 10 bases. After removal of 3 bases from V and 3 bases from J, the junction contained 6 bases not matched to a gene. The CDR3 is made up of 15 amino acids. Germline assignment: CDR1 SGHTS and CDR2 YDEGEE. This CDR3 reads CASSSYSGRNYEQYF. The CDR3 bases are TGTGCCAGCAGCTCCTATAGCGGGAGGAACTACGAGCAGTACTTC.